One sample yielded the 29 T cell receptor beta chains listed below, sequenced in a study of OX40 agonist ivuxolimab in advanced cancers. Data came from immunoSEQ multiplex PCR; TCRdb stores just in-frame clones and leaves some out. The profile shows tens of thousands of clones, 75% to 95% of them singletons. The sequences come from CD4+ or CD8+ T cells sorted from blood, collected in a trial of the OX40 agonist ivuxolimab. These receptors were taken from an adult with an advanced solid tumor such as melanoma, head and neck, liver or kidney cancer.

This chain joins TRBV27 and TRBJ1-1; D remains ambiguous. The CDR3 is made up of 16 amino acids. With 0 bases removed from V and 1 base from J, the gap between germline ends came to 12 bases. The germline V gene encodes CDR1 MNHEY and CDR2 SMNVEV (reference sequence). The CDR3 reads CASSLSMYSQNTEAFF. In DNA, the CDR3 is TGTGCCAGCAGTTTATCGATGTACAGCCAGAACACTGAAGCTTTCTTT.

The chain combines TRBV5-8 with TRBJ2-1, with 8 bases fitting TRBD1. Germline V CDR1 and CDR2: SGHTS, YDEGEE. CDR3 size: 15 residues. The V and J ends lost 2 bases and 4 bases, in that order; junction bases with no gene match: 5. Here the CDR3 reads CASSLGQGFYNEQFF. The CDR3 DNA reads TGTGCCAGCAGCTTAGGACAGGGCTTTTACAATGAGCAGTTCTTC.

This clone was detected once. The genes are TRBV7-9 and TRBJ2-1; 8 bases line up with TRBD1. This CDR3 is 15 amino acids long. Germline V gene sequence: CDR1 SEHNR, CDR2 FQNEAQ (reference sequence). V shed 3 bases, J shed 3 bases, and the junction held 4 bases outside the gene matches. The CDR3 nucleotides read TGTGCCAGCAGCTTTCAGGGGGCGGGCTACAATGAGCAGTTCTTC. Translated, it gives CASSFQGAGYNEQFF. Complete variable domain (other parts from reference TRBV7-9 and TRBJ2-1): DTGVSQNPRHKITKRGQNVTFRCDPISEHNRLYWYRQTLGQGPEFLTYFQNEAQLEKSRLLSDRFSAERPKGSFSTLEIQRTEQGDSAMYLCASSFQGAGYNEQFFGPGTRLTVL.

Only one count was recorded for this clone. This chain joins TRBV19 and TRBJ2-3, with TRBD2 matching over 10 bases. Germline V gives CDR1 LNHDA, CDR2 SQIVND (reference sequence). Losses at the gene ends were 1 base for V and 4 bases for J; bases not matched to a gene: 11. The CDR3 runs to 18 residues. This CDR3 reads CASSIGVAGGLHADTQYF. The CDR3 DNA sequence: TGTGCCAGTAGTATAGGGGTAGCGGGAGGCCTTCATGCAGATACGCAGTATTTT.

The chain employs TRBV6-5 and TRBJ2-2, with D unresolved. CDR1 and CDR2 (germline): MNHEY, SVGAGI. This CDR3 has 13 residues. V gave up 5 bases and J gave up 8 bases, with 12 bases separating them. CDR3 sequence: CASSITSWGELFF. The CDR3 DNA reads as TGTGCCAGCAGTATAACGTCATGGGGGGAGCTGTTTTTT.

The V and J genes are TRBV6-6 and TRBJ2-5; no firm D call. The germline V gene encodes CDR1 MNHNY and CDR2 SVGAGI (reference sequence). CDR3 size: 12 residues. Trimming took 5 bases from V and 5 from J, leaving 9 bases between them. The CDR3 region has the DNA TGTGCCAGCAGTCTGCGGAGCGAGACCCAGTACTTC. Amino acid sequence: CASSLRSETQYF.

This rearrangement joins TRBV7-2 to TRBJ2-1; 7 nucleotides agree with TRBD1. Germline CDR1 reads SGHTA; CDR2 reads FQGNSA. The CDR3 length is 13 residues. V lost 4 bases to trimming and J lost 8 bases; unmatched junction nucleotides: 5. CDR3 amino acids: CASSSTGVDEQFF. In DNA form, the CDR3 reads TGTGCCAGCAGCTCAACAGGGGTCGATGAGCAGTTCTTC.

This clone was seen a handful of times. CDR3 sequence reads: CASPRGDSYNEQFF. CDR3 nucleotides: TGTGCCAGCCCTCGGGGGGACTCCTACAATGAGCAGTTCTTC. This chain joins TRBV2 and TRBJ2-1; 7 bases are a match to TRBD2. The CDR3 loop spans 14 amino acids. The ends lost 8 bases at V and 0 bases at J; junction bases unmatched: 4. Germline V lookup: CDR1 SNHLY, CDR2 FYNNEI.

The chain carries TRBV30 and TRBJ2-7, with TRBD1 as a possible D gene (5 bases). V was cut by 6 bases and J by 6 bases, with 15 bases left in between. Germline V CDR1 and CDR2: GTSNPN, SVGIG (reference sequence). The CDR3 consists of 12 residues. The CDR3 nucleotides are TGTGCCTGCCGTGACCAGGGAATCGAGCAGTACTTC. Its protein product is CACRDQGIEQYF.

This chain connects TRBV5-8 to TRBJ1-1, with TRBD1 matching 7 bases. Losses at the gene ends were 7 bases for V and 5 bases for J; bases not matched to a gene: 11. Per germline, CDR1 SGHTS and CDR2 YDEGEE. The CDR3 runs to 14 residues. The CDR3 is CASPIQGRGTEAFF. The CDR3 DNA reads TGTGCCAGCCCGATACAGGGGAGGGGGACTGAAGCTTTCTTT.

The genes are TRBV4-3 and TRBJ1-4; D unresolved. The CDR3 spans 13 residues. The V end lost 0 bases, the J end lost 8 bases, and 7 bases lay between the germline ends. Per the germline V gene, CDR1 is LGHNA and CDR2 is YSLEER. CDR3 DNA: TGCGCCAGCAGCCAAGACGGCGGAGAAAAACTGTTTTTT. Encoded protein: CASSQDGGEKLFF.

This chain links TRBV28 with TRBJ2-7; maybe TRBD2 (6 bases). The CDR3 is 12 residues long. The V gene lost 3 bases and the J gene lost 3 bases, with 6 bases spanning the gap. CDR1 and CDR2 (germline): MDHEN, SYDVKM. The CDR3 DNA is TGTGCCAGCAGTTTGACTAGCTACGAGCAGTACTTC. It specifies CASSLTSYEQYF. The variable domain in full, with the rest retrieved from reference TRBV28 and TRBJ2-7, is DVKVTQSSRYLVKRTGEKVFLECVQDMDHENMFWYRQDPGLGLRLIYFSYDVKMKEKGDIPEGYSVSREKKERFSLILESASTNQTSMYLCASSLTSYEQYFGPGTRLTVT.

The gene calls are TRBV19 and TRBJ2-3; D gene unclear. CDR1 and CDR2 (germline): LNHDA, SQIVND (reference sequence). This CDR3 contains 17 residues. V was shortened by 3 bases and J by 0 bases, with 16 bases between the two germline ends. The CDR3 DNA reads as TGTGCCAGTAGTATCCTATCTAGGGTCCCAAGCACAGATACGCAGTATTTT. Amino acids: CASSILSRVPSTDTQYF.

The chain recombines TRBV27 with TRBJ2-2; no firm D call. The CDR3 covers 14 residues. V dropped 4 bases and J dropped 6 bases, with 12 bases sitting between them. From germline, CDR1 is MNHEY and CDR2 SMNVEV (reference sequence). In DNA form, the CDR3 reads TGTGCCAGCAGTTCCCCGTATGGGGCCGGGGAGCTGTTTTTT. Residues: CASSSPYGAGELFF.

This clone appeared a single time. This chain joins TRBV6-4 and TRBJ2-1; 7 bases align to TRBD2. The germline V gene has CDR1 MRHNA and CDR2 SNTAGT. J lost 5 bases, V lost 2 bases, and 6 bases had no gene match. The CDR3 covers 15 residues. The CDR3 here is CASSDGLAAHNEQFF. CDR3 in DNA: TGTGCCAGCAGTGACGGGCTAGCGGCACACAATGAGCAGTTCTTC.

The CDR3 spells CASSIWVGRGSYNEQFF. The CDR3 nucleotides read TGTGCCAGTAGTATATGGGTAGGGCGGGGCTCCTACAATGAGCAGTTCTTC. The chain combines TRBV19 with TRBJ2-1, with D possibly TRBD2 on 6 matching bases. The CDR3 is made up of 17 amino acids. Germline values: CDR1 LNHDA, CDR2 SQIVND (reference sequence). Trimming removed 2 bases from V and 0 bases from J, with 14 bases in between. Full variable domain (remainder filled in from reference TRBV19 and TRBJ2-1): DGGITQSPKYLFRKEGQNVTLSCEQNLNHDAMYWYRQDPGQGLRLIYYSQIVNDFQKGDIAEGYSVSREKKESFPLTVTSAQKNPTAFYLCASSIWVGRGSYNEQFFGPGTRLTVL.

The V gene is TRBV19, the J gene TRBJ2-3; TRBD2 agrees at 7 bases. CDR3 size: 15 residues. Germline V CDR1 and CDR2: LNHDA, SQIVND (reference sequence). Germline trimming cut 6 bases from V and 3 bases from J; bases unmatched to any gene: 9. The CDR3 region is CASRPLAEGTDTQYF. The CDR3 DNA is TGTGCCAGTAGACCGCTAGCGGAGGGGACAGATACGCAGTATTTT.

V gene TRBV29-1 combines with J gene TRBJ1-1; the D is unclear. CDR1 and CDR2 from the germline V gene are SQVTM and ANQGSEA. CDR3 length equals 12 residues. Trimming took off 7 bases at V and 8 bases at J, with 17 bases between the two ends. The CDR3 coding sequence is TGCAGCGCGGACCGGGGTACTGGAGAAGCTTTCTTT. Amino acid sequence: CSADRGTGEAFF. The complete variable domain, with remaining parts taken from reference TRBV29-1 and TRBJ1-1, reads SAVISQKPSRDICQRGTSLTIQCQVDSQVTMMFWYRQQPGQSLTLIATANQGSEATYESGFVIDKFPISRPNLTFSTLTVSNMSPEDSSIYLCSADRGTGEAFFGQGTRLTVV.

This chain connects TRBV5-4 to TRBJ2-4, with 8 bases that match TRBD1. V lost 5 bases to trimming and J lost 6 bases; unmatched junction nucleotides: 4. Germline CDR1 SGHNT, CDR2 YYREEE (reference sequence). The CDR3 loop spans 13 amino acids. The CDR3 is CASSFTGGNIQYF. CDR3 in DNA: TGTGCCAGCAGTTTCACAGGGGGAAACATTCAGTACTTC.

The J gene is TRBJ2-7, the V gene TRBV9, with 10 nucleotides matching TRBD2. J lost 5 bases, V lost 4 bases, and 3 bases had no gene match. The CDR3 is 13 residues long. The germline V gene has CDR1 SGDLS and CDR2 YYNGEE. Here the CDR3 reads CASSLAGAHEQYF. In DNA form, the CDR3 reads TGTGCCAGCAGCCTAGCGGGGGCCCACGAGCAGTACTTC.

The gene calls are TRBV9 and TRBJ1-2; D is uncertain. Between the trimmed V and J ends, which lost 3 bases and 4 bases, there was a span of 16 bases. This CDR3 comprises 15 residues. Germline CDR1 and CDR2: SGDLS and YYNGEE. The CDR3 reads CASSANFKAPYGYTF. The CDR3, as DNA: TGTGCCAGCAGCGCTAATTTTAAAGCCCCCTATGGCTACACCTTC. The entire variable domain, with the rest obtained from reference TRBV9 and TRBJ1-2, is as follows: DSGVTQTPKHLITATGQRVTLRCSPRSGDLSVYWYQQSLDQGLQFLIQYYNGEERAKGNILERFSAQQFPDLHSELNLSSLELGDSALYFCASSANFKAPYGYTFGSGTRLTVV.

V and J are TRBV29-1 and TRBJ2-2, with no clear D. Per germline, CDR1 SQVTM and CDR2 ANQGSEA. Trimming took 4 bases from V and 5 from J, leaving 8 bases between them. The CDR3 covers 12 residues. The CDR3 DNA reads TGCAGCGTTGTAGTACCTACCGGGGAGCTGTTTTTT. Residues: CSVVVPTGELFF.

CDR3: CASSQDLVRFGDTEAFF. CDR3 coding DNA: TGTGCCAGCAGCCAAGATCTCGTCAGGTTCGGAGACACTGAAGCTTTCTTT. The genes are TRBV14 and TRBJ1-1; D gene ambiguous. This CDR3 is 17 amino acids long. The germline V and J ends were trimmed by 0 bases and 3 bases, with 17 bases remaining between them. Germline CDR1 is SGHDN and CDR2 is FVKESK.

This clone has only one observation. The chain links TRBV29-1 to TRBJ2-7; tentatively, D is TRBD1 (5 bases). This CDR3 has 12 residues. V was cut by 4 bases and J by 4 bases, with 11 bases left in between. CDR1 is SQVTM and CDR2 is ANQGSEA in the germline V gene. DNA of the CDR3: TGCAGCGTTGGAGGATCAGGGTACGAGCAGTACTTC. Translation gives CSVGGSGYEQYF.

The V call is TRBV28, the J call TRBJ1-1; TRBD1 might be the D (5 bases). CDR1 and CDR2 from the germline V gene are MDHEN and SYDVKM. Deletions cut 2 bases from V and 1 base from J, with 11 bases between. This CDR3 has 15 amino acids. The DNA for the CDR3 is TGTGCCAGCAGTTTACCGACAGCGGAGAACACTGAAGCTTTCTTT. It translates to CASSLPTAENTEAFF.

V gene TRBV4-3 combines with J gene TRBJ1-1; D unclear. V gave up 3 bases and J gave up 1 base, with 9 bases separating them. Germline V CDR1 and CDR2: LGHNA, YSLEER. This CDR3 is built from 14 residues. In DNA, the CDR3 is TGCGCCAGCAGCCAGCACCACGAGAACACTGAAGCTTTCTTT. Amino acids: CASSQHHENTEAFF.

The chain employs TRBV19 and TRBJ1-1; D is possibly TRBD1 (5 bases). Looked up from germline, CDR1 is LNHDA and CDR2 is SQIVND (reference sequence). V lost 4 bases to trimming and J lost 0 bases, with 12 bases between them. This CDR3 spans 15 amino acids. The CDR3 protein is CASSKGRRLNTEAFF. CDR3 nucleotides: TGTGCCAGTAGTAAGGGGCGGAGACTGAACACTGAAGCTTTCTTT.

J is TRBJ2-7 and V is TRBV4-1; unclear D gene. The CDR3 spans 15 residues. Trimming removed 1 base at V and 1 base at J, with 11 bases between. From germline, CDR1 is MGHRA and CDR2 YSYEKL. The CDR3 sequence is CASSQAYPVSYEQYF. CDR3 bases: TGCGCCAGCAGCCAAGCTTATCCTGTATCCTACGAGCAGTACTTC.

The gene calls are TRBV6-5 and TRBJ1-1, with D perhaps TRBD1 (5 bases). V lost 6 bases to trimming and J lost 5 bases, with 13 bases between them. This CDR3 has 13 residues. Germline assignment: CDR1 MNHEY and CDR2 SVGAGI. The CDR3 DNA reads TGTGCCAGCAGCCCAGTGGGGCGGACTGAAGCTTTCTTT. This gives the protein CASSPVGRTEAFF.